The rows below give T cell receptor beta chains drawn from one sample of a study of cytomegalovirus exposure and HLA in healthy donors. Method: immunoSEQ multiplex PCR; TCRdb's copy keeps in-frame clones and lacks some. The sample holds 170,000 or so clones, around three quarters seen once. Sequenced material: PBMCs. The receptor source for this set is a boy aged 5-17 years in good health and CMV-seronegative. Each CDR3 is given without its conserved first and last residue. A D gene is named only where the DNA matches it firmly.

TRBJ2-5,NA,TRBV27,ASSAGARNEETQY
TRBJ1-1,TRBD1,TRBV29-1,SVMQGAGNTEAF
TRBJ1-2,NA,TRBV5-8,ASSPGAEGYGYT
TRBJ1-2,NA,TRBV6-5,ASYQGLTYGYT
TRBJ1-2,NA,TRBV6-1,ASRRDRGYT
TRBJ2-7,NA,TRBV12-5,ASGLVSSGGDEQY
TRBJ1-1,NA,TRBV5-5,ASSLDLGGNTEAF
TRBJ1-5,TRBD1,TRBV19,ASNKNSGTGGSGNQPQH
TRBJ1-1,NA,TRBV5-1,ASSLAGDSEAF
TRBJ1-4,NA,TRBV4-1,ASSRDWEGKLF